A selection of T cell receptor beta chains follows, all from one sample in a study of molecular identifiers for immune sequencing clone quantification. From the PCR reads, TCRdb called clonotypes with MiXCR, one entry per CDR3 protein. The profile shows 40,000 or so distinct CDR3 sequences, about 19% of them singletons. The material sequenced was naive CD8+ T cells from blood, with Jurkat cell RNA spiked in. These TCRs come from a human donor in good health. Some libraries in this study had Jurkat cell RNA spiked in. The CDR3 runs from the conserved cysteine through the conserved F or W. Fields, in order: J gene, clone size, D gene, V gene, CDR3 protein, CDR3 DNA. D genes are given only for firm matches. Expanded clones are given a class, and other clones once, few, many or no size at all.

J: TRBJ2-3
size: NA
D: NA
V: TRBV20-1
CDR3: CSARPHTGTDTQYF
DNA: TGCAGTGCTAGACCTCATACCGGGACAGATACGCAGTATTTT

J: TRBJ1-6
size: NA
D: NA
V: TRBV12-5
CDR3: CASAWVTYNSPLHF
DNA: TGTGCTAGTGCCTGGGTGACCTATAATTCACCCCTCCACTTT

J: TRBJ2-7
size: many
D: NA
V: TRBV19
CDR3: CASSIIAGATPYEQYF
DNA: TGTGCCAGTAGTATCATAGCAGGGGCCACTCCCTACGAGCAGTACTTC

J: TRBJ2-2
size: many
D: TRBD2
V: TRBV29-1
CDR3: CSAGTQREPGELFF
DNA: TGCAGCGCCGGAACCCAGCGGGAGCCCGGGGAGCTGTTTTTT

J: TRBJ2-2
size: many
D: TRBD2
V: TRBV4-1
CDR3: CASSPLPLAGDTGELFF
DNA: TGCGCCAGCAGCCCCCTACCCCTAGCGGGGGATACCGGGGAGCTGTTTTTT

J: TRBJ2-7
size: many
D: NA
V: TRBV28
CDR3: CASSFRGIRSYEQYF
DNA: TGTGCCAGCAGTTTTCGCGGGATCCGCTCCTACGAGCAGTACTTC

J: TRBJ2-7
size: many
D: NA
V: TRBV9
CDR3: CASSRVPESYEQYF
DNA: TGTGCCAGCAGCCGGGTCCCGGAATCCTACGAGCAGTACTTC

J: TRBJ2-1
size: many
D: NA
V: TRBV29-1
CDR3: CSVEDRPYNEQFF
DNA: TGCAGCGTTGAAGATCGCCCATACAATGAGCAGTTCTTC

J: TRBJ2-2
size: many
D: NA
V: TRBV10-3
CDR3: CAISESVAGELFF
DNA: TGTGCCATCAGTGAGTCGGTCGCCGGGGAGCTGTTTTTT

J: TRBJ1-5
size: many
D: TRBD1
V: TRBV5-6
CDR3: CASSFWGQGNQPQHF
DNA: TGTGCCAGCAGCTTTTGGGGACAGGGCAATCAGCCCCAGCATTTT

J: TRBJ1-2
size: many
D: NA
V: TRBV4-1
CDR3: CASSQAAANYGYTF
DNA: TGCGCCAGCAGCCAAGCAGCAGCAAACTATGGCTACACCTTC

J: TRBJ1-4
size: many
D: TRBD1
V: TRBV4-2
CDR3: CASSQDWLGQDEKLFF
DNA: TGTGCCAGCAGCCAAGATTGGTTGGGACAGGATGAAAAACTGTTTTTT

J: TRBJ1-5
size: many
D: NA
V: TRBV19
CDR3: CASSPQTRIGSNQPQHF
DNA: TGTGCCAGTAGCCCGCAGACAAGGATTGGGAGCAATCAGCCCCAGCATTTT